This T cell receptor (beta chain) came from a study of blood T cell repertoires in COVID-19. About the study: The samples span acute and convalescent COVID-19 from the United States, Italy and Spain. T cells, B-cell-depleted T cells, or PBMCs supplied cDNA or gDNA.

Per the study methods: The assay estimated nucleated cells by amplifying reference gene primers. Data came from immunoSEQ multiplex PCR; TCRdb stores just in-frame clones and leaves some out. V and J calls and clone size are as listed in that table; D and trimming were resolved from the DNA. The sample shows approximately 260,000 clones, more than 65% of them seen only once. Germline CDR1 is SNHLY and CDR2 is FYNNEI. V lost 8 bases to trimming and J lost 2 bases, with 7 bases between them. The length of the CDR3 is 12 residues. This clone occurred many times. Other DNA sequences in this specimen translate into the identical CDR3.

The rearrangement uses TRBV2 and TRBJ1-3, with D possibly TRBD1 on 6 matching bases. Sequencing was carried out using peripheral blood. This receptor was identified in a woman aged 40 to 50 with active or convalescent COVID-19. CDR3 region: CASAGAGNTIYF. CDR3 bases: TGTGCCAGCGCAGGGGCTGGAAACACCATATATTTT.